These 31 T cell receptor beta chains share one sample of origin, sequenced in a study of blood T cells in healthy people across ages (dated by TCRdb to the mid-2010s). The library came from 5' RACE. TCRdb names Illumina HiSeq 2500 as the instrument used. The second PCR ran for about 6 to 12 cycles and used a J-beta primer mix along with a sample-barcoded 5' primer. TCRdb redid the processing of the public reads, applying fastp at Q25 and MiXCR, and retained in-frame beta chains. When rows share a CDR3 protein, they turn into one entry using the most common DNA and genes. The sample records 750,000 to 950,000 distinct CDR3 sequences, about 48% of which are singletons. The leading ten clones occupy around 40% of the sample. What was sequenced was blood. The receptors shown here come from an elderly man in good health.

This chain connects TRBV6-1 to TRBJ2-1; the D call may be TRBD1 or TRBD2 (5 bases each). The germline V and J ends were trimmed by 3 bases and 4 bases, with 7 bases remaining between them. Germline CDR1 is MNHNS and CDR2 is SASEGT. This CDR3 region has 13 residues. DNA of the CDR3: TGTGCCAGCAGTGAGGGACCTTACAATGAGCAGTTCTTC. Translating gives CASSEGPYNEQFF.

The DNA of the CDR3 is TGTGCCAGCAGTTACTCGAGGGCCACGACTTTCTACGAGCAGTACTTC. This encodes CASSYSRATTFYEQYF. The chain has TRBV6-6 and TRBJ2-7; possibly TRBD2 for D (5 bases). The CDR3 extends over 16 amino acids. V lost 0 bases and J 3 bases, leaving 15 bases between the germline ends. Germline loops: CDR1 MNHNY, CDR2 SVGAGI (reference sequence).

V gene TRBV24-1 combines with J gene TRBJ2-2; 10 nucleotides match TRBD1. Unmatched junction bases numbered 10, after V lost 3 bases and J lost 1 base. There are 19 residues in the CDR3. Germline values: CDR1 KGHDR, CDR2 SFDVKD. The CDR3 DNA follows: TGTGCCACCAGTGATCCCGTTCGGGACAGGGGAGTGAACACCGGGGAGCTGTTTTTT. Translated, it gives CATSDPVRDRGVNTGELFF.

This clonotype was counted between two and nine times. The chain uses TRBV20-1 and TRBJ2-3; D remains unclear. The germline V gene encodes CDR1 DFQATT and CDR2 SNEGSKA (reference sequence). Trimming removed 5 bases from V and 6 bases from J, with 15 bases in between. The CDR3 loop spans 13 amino acids. The CDR3 is CSASPENLDTQYF. As DNA, the CDR3 is TGCAGTGCTTCTCCCGAAAATTTGGATACGCAGTATTTT.

This clonotype was seen a few times. The V gene is TRBV20-1, the J gene TRBJ2-7, with 14 bases that match TRBD2. CDR3 length: 15 residues. Trimming cost V 3 bases and J 5 bases; bases outside gene matches: 6. Germline CDR1 is DFQATT and CDR2 is SNEGSKA (reference sequence). CDR3 DNA: TGCAGTGCTAGGGGGACTAGCGGGAGTATCGACGAGCAGTACTTC. Translated: CSARGTSGSIDEQYF.

The chain recombines TRBV15 with TRBJ2-1; the D is unclear. Trimming pared 2 bases from V and 9 bases from J, leaving 8 bases between. Germline values: CDR1 LNHNV, CDR2 YYDKDF (reference sequence). The CDR3 is made up of 12 amino acids. CDR3 region: CATSRLWGEQFF. Here the CDR3 DNA reads TGTGCCACCAGCAGACTGTGGGGTGAGCAGTTCTTC.

This clonotype was found a few times. The V gene is TRBV7-2, the J gene TRBJ1-1; 7 nucleotides agree with TRBD1. The germline gives CDR1 SGHTA, CDR2 FQGNSA. This CDR3 comprises 15 residues. V lost 1 base, J lost 5 bases, and 7 bases stayed unmatched. The CDR3 DNA reads TGTGCCAGCAGCTTAGGTGCGGTACAGGGGACTGAAGCTTTCTTT. This gives the protein CASSLGAVQGTEAFF.

The genes are TRBV2 and TRBJ2-5; D call uncertain. The V gene's germline CDR1 is SNHLY and CDR2 FYNNEI. V was trimmed by 4 bases and J by 2 bases, leaving 8 bases between them. The CDR3 has 13 amino acids. This CDR3 reads CASSVQEQETQYF. DNA of the CDR3: TGTGCCAGCAGTGTTCAGGAGCAAGAGACCCAGTACTTC.

V and J are TRBV12-3 or TRBV12-4 and TRBJ2-6; perhaps D is TRBD1 or TRBD2 (5 bases each). The CDR3 consists of 17 residues. Trimming left V 5 bases short and J 4 bases short, with 18 bases between. CDR3 DNA sequence: TGTGCCAGCAGTCCGCCTCCAGGGAGACCAGGGGCCAACGTCCTGACTTTC. Amino acid sequence: CASSPPPGRPGANVLTF.

This clonotype was detected a few times. This chain's CDR3 is CASSAGQQNEKLFF. The DNA for the CDR3 is TGTGCCAGCAGTGCAGGACAGCAGAATGAAAAACTGTTTTTT. The chain has TRBV12-3 or TRBV12-4 and TRBJ1-4; possibly TRBD1 for D (6 bases). V lost 5 bases and J lost 5, with 12 bases in between. The CDR3 consists of 14 residues.

This clonotype was seen more than once but under ten times. The chain has TRBV9 and TRBJ2-7, with a possible D match to TRBD1 (6 bases). V shed 0 bases and J shed 2 bases, with 12 bases lying between them. The CDR3 runs 15 residues. Germline-derived CDR1 and CDR2 are SGDLS and YYNGEE. The CDR3 DNA reads TGTGCCAGCAGCGTAGGCCTCAAGGGGGCCTACGAGCAGTACTTC. It is translated as CASSVGLKGAYEQYF.

This chain links TRBV9 with TRBJ1-6; perhaps TRBD1 as D (5 bases). This CDR3 region has 15 residues. The V end lost 0 bases, the J end lost 7 bases, and 11 bases lay between the germline ends. Germline CDR1 SGDLS, CDR2 YYNGEE. The CDR3 sequence: CASSVEGRENSPLHF. DNA for the CDR3: TGTGCCAGCAGCGTAGAGGGACGAGAAAATTCACCCCTCCACTTT.

The sample holds a few counts of this clonotype. The chain is built from TRBV29-1 and TRBJ2-3; TRBD2 agrees at 8 bases. CDR3 length: 15 amino acids. V lost 5 bases to trimming and J lost 4 bases; unmatched junction nucleotides: 11. The germline V gene encodes CDR1 SQVTM and CDR2 ANQGSEA. Here the CDR3 reads CSVSGGVGGPDTQYF. CDR3 bases: TGCAGCGTTTCGGGAGGGGTCGGGGGCCCAGATACGCAGTATTTT.

This clonotype appeared once. The rearrangement links TRBV5-6 to TRBJ1-1; D is unclear. This CDR3 contains 15 residues. Per the germline V gene, CDR1 is SGHDT and CDR2 is YYEEEE. V shed 4 bases and J shed 3 bases, with 16 bases lying between them. CDR3 DNA: TGTGCCAGCAGCAACCGGGGAGCCCTTGACACTGAAGCTTTCTTT. It specifies CASSNRGALDTEAFF.

This clonotype was counted only a few times. The V gene is TRBV10-3, the J gene TRBJ2-2; D is tentatively TRBD1 or TRBD2 (5 bases each). This CDR3 is 14 amino acids long. The germline V gene encodes CDR1 ENHRY and CDR2 SYGVKD. Deletions cut 10 bases from V and 7 bases from J, with 19 bases between. The chain's CDR3 is CATSPTGTNGELFF. CDR3 in DNA: TGTGCCACAAGCCCAACCGGGACCAACGGGGAGCTGTTTTTT.

CDR3 loop: CASSPRTSGEAVQFF. DNA of the CDR3: TGTGCCAGCTCACCCCGGACTAGCGGGGAAGCTGTTCAGTTCTTC. The chain links TRBV18 to TRBJ2-1; 12 nucleotides match TRBD2. Germline V gene data show CDR1 as KGHSH and CDR2 as LQKENI. The CDR3 is 15 amino acids. The V and J ends lost 3 bases and 13 bases, in that order; junction bases with no gene match: 10.

This chain uses TRBV7-6 with TRBJ2-5; a possible D gene is TRBD1 (6 bases). With 1 base removed from V and 9 bases from J, the gap between germline ends came to 12 bases. Germline CDR1 and CDR2: SGHVS and FNYEAQ. The CDR3 length is 13 residues. CDR3 sequence reads: CASSLVGAGAQYF. The DNA for the CDR3 is TGTGCCAGCAGCTTAGTGGGGGCCGGGGCCCAGTACTTC.

This chain joins TRBV28 and TRBJ2-7; 8 bases fit TRBD2. Unmatched junction bases numbered 8, after V lost 3 bases and J lost 4 bases. Germline loops: CDR1 MDHEN, CDR2 SYDVKM. The CDR3 length is 15 residues. The CDR3 loop is CASSFPSGTRYEQYF. The CDR3 bases are TGTGCCAGCAGTTTTCCCTCCGGGACTAGGTACGAGCAGTACTTC. The entire variable domain, with the rest obtained from reference TRBV28 and TRBJ2-7, is as follows: DVKVTQSSRYLVKRTGEKVFLECVQDMDHENMFWYRQDPGLGLRLIYFSYDVKMKEKGDIPEGYSVSREKKERFSLILESASTNQTSMYLCASSFPSGTRYEQYFGPGTRLTVT.

This rearrangement joins TRBV7-8 to TRBJ1-6; D is unclear. CDR3 length equals 15 residues. CDR1 is SGHVS and CDR2 is FQNEAQ in the germline V gene. The V gene lost 1 base and the J gene lost 7 bases, with 11 bases spanning the gap. The CDR3, as DNA: TGTGCCAGCAGCTTAGTTCCGGGTGGCAATTCACCCCTCCACTTT. Translation gives CASSLVPGGNSPLHF.

This clonotype came up many times. The chain uses TRBV20-1 and TRBJ1-4; a possible D gene is TRBD1 (6 bases). The V end was cut by 5 bases, the J end by 8 bases, with 15 bases between. Germline-derived CDR1 and CDR2 are DFQATT and SNEGSKA (reference sequence). The CDR3 contains 13 residues. The CDR3 sequence: CSACQGLGEKLFF. CDR3 nucleotides: TGCAGTGCTTGCCAGGGGCTGGGAGAAAAACTGTTTTTT.

This clonotype has a single count. The chain recombines TRBV2 with TRBJ2-1, with TRBD2 as a possible D gene (5 bases). The CDR3 is 12 amino acids. The ends were cut back, 3 bases at V and 13 bases at J, with 13 bases in the middle. The germline V gene encodes CDR1 SNHLY and CDR2 FYNNEI. The CDR3 region has the DNA TGTGCCAGCAGTGAGACGGGGAACCTTCAGTTCTTC. Its protein product is CASSETGNLQFF.

On this clonotype itself: A read error may produce the germline difference seen at one junction end. The rearrangement uses TRBV7-9 and TRBJ2-7; 7 nucleotides match TRBD2. Germline lookup yields CDR1 SEHNR and CDR2 FQNEAQ (reference sequence). CDR3 length: 13 amino acids. This chain's CDR3 is CASSLGRDYGQYF. CDR3 DNA sequence: TGTGCCAGCAGCTTAGGGCGGGACTACGGGCAGTACTTC.

This clonotype was found once. The gene calls are TRBV5-4 and TRBJ2-3; perhaps TRBD2 as D (5 bases). The V end was cut by 0 bases, the J end by 0 bases, with 8 bases between. This CDR3 is built from 15 residues. The germline V gene has CDR1 SGHNT and CDR2 YYREEE (reference sequence). This chain's CDR3 is CASSLVLASTDTQYF. CDR3 in DNA: TGTGCCAGCAGCTTGGTCCTAGCCAGCACAGATACGCAGTATTTT. Combining the CDR3 with reference TRBV5-4 and TRBJ2-3 gives the whole variable domain ETGVTQSPTHLIKTRGQQVTLRCSSQSGHNTVSWYQQALGQGPQFIFQYYREEENGRGNFPPRFSGLQFPNYSSELNVNALELDDSALYLCASSLVLASTDTQYFGPGTRLTVL.

The chain has TRBV9 and TRBJ2-6; 8 bases line up with TRBD2. Germline V gives CDR1 SGDLS, CDR2 YYNGEE. The CDR3 runs to 19 residues. With V trimmed by 7 bases and J by 3 bases, 18 bases remained unmatched. CDR3 region: CASAEGAGGYAGGANVLTF. The CDR3 coding sequence is TGTGCCAGCGCCGAAGGGGCGGGAGGATATGCAGGTGGGGCCAACGTCCTGACTTTC.

The genes are TRBV27 and TRBJ2-3; the match to TRBD2 covers 14 bases. The V segment lost 6 bases and the J segment 4 bases; nucleotides outside the gene matches: 6. The CDR3 is 16 residues long. Germline V gene data show CDR1 as MNHEY and CDR2 as SMNVEV (reference sequence). CDR3 amino acids: CASSSGLAGGSDTQYF. CDR3 sequence (DNA): TGTGCCAGCAGCTCCGGACTAGCGGGAGGTTCAGATACGCAGTATTTT.

This rearrangement joins TRBV24-1 to TRBJ2-7; D is uncertain. V was clipped by 9 bases and J by 0 bases, with 11 bases between them. This CDR3 has 13 amino acids. Per the germline V gene, CDR1 is KGHDR and CDR2 is SFDVKD. The CDR3 sequence: CATAADLSYEQYF. In DNA, the CDR3 is TGTGCCACCGCGGCAGACCTCTCCTACGAGCAGTACTTC.

J is TRBJ2-4 and V is TRBV3-1; D perhaps matches TRBD2 (5 bases). Trimming shortened V by 3 bases and J by 13 bases, and 13 bases separated the two germline ends. Germline values: CDR1 LGHDT, CDR2 YNNKEL (reference sequence). CDR3 length equals 12 residues. The CDR3 loop reads CASSQRGIGQYF. The CDR3 region has the DNA TGTGCCAGCAGCCAGAGAGGGATCGGGCAGTACTTC.

The chain links TRBV11-1 to TRBJ1-4; a possible D gene is TRBD1 (6 bases). This CDR3 contains 16 residues. With 0 bases removed from V and 8 bases from J, the gap between germline ends came to 16 bases. CDR1 is SGHAT, CDR2 FQDESV, per germline (reference sequence). The CDR3 sequence: CASSLAQGQPGEKLFF. The CDR3, as DNA: TGTGCCAGCAGCTTAGCCCAAGGACAGCCCGGGGAAAAACTGTTTTTT. Combining the CDR3 with reference TRBV11-1 and TRBJ1-4 gives the whole variable domain EAEVAQSPRYKITEKSQAVAFWCDPISGHATLYWYRQILGQGPELLVQFQDESVVDDSQLPKDRFSAERLKGVDSTLKIQPAELGDSAMYLCASSLAQGQPGEKLFFGSGTQLSVL.

The V and J genes are TRBV7-9 and TRBJ1-2, with TRBD1 identical over 10 bases. The CDR3 runs to 18 residues. V shed 7 bases, J shed 1 base, and the junction held 15 bases outside the gene matches. The germline V gene has CDR1 SEHNR and CDR2 FQNEAQ (reference sequence). The CDR3 DNA reads TGTGCCAGCACCTTCTACGTGGGGACAGGGGCCGTTAACTATGGCTACACCTTC. This encodes CASTFYVGTGAVNYGYTF.

The rearrangement links TRBV6-5 to TRBJ2-1; 13 nucleotides agree with TRBD2. The V gene's germline CDR1 is MNHEY and CDR2 SVGAGI. The V gene end was trimmed by 0 bases and the J gene end by 4 bases; junction bases not matched to a gene: 6. The CDR3 runs to 18 residues. CDR3: CASSYSAPGLAGYNEQFF. CDR3 coding DNA: TGTGCCAGCAGTTACTCGGCCCCGGGACTAGCGGGATACAATGAGCAGTTCTTC.

Of note for this clonotype: At one of its ends the junction is not consistent with the germline gene, which may arise from a read error. V gene TRBV27 combines with J gene TRBJ2-4, with 9 bases matching TRBD1. The J call may be in error: the DNA end matches TRBJ2-7 better. From germline, CDR1 is MNHEY and CDR2 SMNVEV (reference sequence). The CDR3 contains 14 residues. Written as DNA, the CDR3 is TGTCCCAGCAGTCGTGGACAGGGGTTAGGCGAGCAGTACTTC. Translating it yields CPSSRGQGLGEQYF.